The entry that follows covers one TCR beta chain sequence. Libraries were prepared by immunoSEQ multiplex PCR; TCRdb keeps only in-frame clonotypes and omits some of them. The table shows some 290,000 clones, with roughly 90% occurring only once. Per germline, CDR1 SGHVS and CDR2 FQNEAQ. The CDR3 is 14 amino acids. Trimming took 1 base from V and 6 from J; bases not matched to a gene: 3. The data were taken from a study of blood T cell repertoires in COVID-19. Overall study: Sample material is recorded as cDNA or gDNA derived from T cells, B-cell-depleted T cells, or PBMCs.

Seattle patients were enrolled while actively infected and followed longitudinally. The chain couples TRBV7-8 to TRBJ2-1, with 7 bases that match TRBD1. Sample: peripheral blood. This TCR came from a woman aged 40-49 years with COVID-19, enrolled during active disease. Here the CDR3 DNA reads TGTGCCAGCAGCTTAGTACAGGGGATCAATGAGCAGTTCTTC. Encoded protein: CASSLVQGINEQFF.